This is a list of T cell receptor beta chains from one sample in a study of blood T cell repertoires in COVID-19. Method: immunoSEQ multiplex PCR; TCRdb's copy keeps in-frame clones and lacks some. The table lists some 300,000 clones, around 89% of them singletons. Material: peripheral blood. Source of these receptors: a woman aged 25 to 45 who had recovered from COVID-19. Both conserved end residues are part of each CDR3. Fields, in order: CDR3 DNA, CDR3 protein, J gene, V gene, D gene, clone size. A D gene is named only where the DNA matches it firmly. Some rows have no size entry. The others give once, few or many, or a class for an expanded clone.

DNA: TGTGCCAGCAGCCACTATGGGGGCCTATACACAGATACGCAGTATTTT; CDR3: CASSHYGGLYTDTQYF; J: TRBJ2-3; V: TRBV14; D: .; size: .
DNA: TGTGCCAGCAGCCCGGGAGTTGGCACTGAAGCTTTCTTT; CDR3: CASSPGVGTEAFF; J: TRBJ1-1; V: TRBV9; D: .; size: .
DNA: TGCGCCAGCAGCCAAGACCGGACATATCTTAATTCACCCCTCCACTTT; CDR3: CASSQDRTYLNSPLHF; J: TRBJ1-6; V: TRBV4-3; D: .; size: .
DNA: TGCGCCAGCAGCGAGTACAATGAGCAGTTCTTC; CDR3: CASSEYNEQFF; J: TRBJ2-1; V: TRBV5-1; D: .; size: .
DNA: TGTGCCAGCAGCCTCACAACAGGGATGCATAATTCACCCCTCCACTTT; CDR3: CASSLTTGMHNSPLHF; J: TRBJ1-6; V: TRBV4-2; D: .; size: .
DNA: TGTGCCAGCAGCTTGGACACCTCCGTACGTGGGCCCCAGCATTTT; CDR3: CASSLDTSVRGPQHF; J: TRBJ1-5; V: TRBV5-5; D: .; size: .
DNA: TGTGCCAGCAGTTTACTGGGGAGAAGCTATGGCTACACCTTC; CDR3: CASSLLGRSYGYTF; J: TRBJ1-2; V: TRBV28; D: .; size: .
DNA: TGTGCCAGCGCCTCCGGGGGGCCGGGCACCGGGGAGCTGTTTTTT; CDR3: CASASGGPGTGELFF; J: TRBJ2-2; V: TRBV6-6; D: .; size: .
DNA: TGCGCCAGCAGTCCAGGGTCGACTAATGAAAAACTGTTTTTT; CDR3: CASSPGSTNEKLFF; J: TRBJ1-4; V: TRBV5-1; D: .; size: .
DNA: TGCGCCAGCAGCGGGGAGACTGGGGATGAGCAGTTCTTC; CDR3: CASSGETGDEQFF; J: TRBJ2-1; V: TRBV5-1; D: .; size: once
DNA: TGCGCCAGCAGCCAAGAGTCTCTTTACAATGAGCAGTTCTTC; CDR3: CASSQESLYNEQFF; J: TRBJ2-1; V: TRBV4-3; D: .; size: .
DNA: TGTGCCAGCAGTTCGCAGGACAGGGTCGGTTCAGGGGAGCAGTACTTC; CDR3: CASSSQDRVGSGEQYF; J: TRBJ2-7; V: TRBV6-2/TRBV6-3; D: TRBD1; size: .
DNA: TGTGCTAGTGGTTTAGGGTGGCCAGGGCGAGGTGAAGCTTTCTTT; CDR3: CASGLGWPGRGEAFF; J: TRBJ1-1; V: TRBV12-5; D: .; size: .
DNA: TGTGCCAGCAGCCCGGGATCGGCAGGTCAAGAGACCCAGTACTTC; CDR3: CASSPGSAGQETQYF; J: TRBJ2-5; V: TRBV5-5; D: .; size: .
DNA: TGTGCCAGCAGTCCTCTAGCAGCGACGCACACTAATTACAATGAGCAGTTCTTC; CDR3: CASSPLAATHTNYNEQFF; J: TRBJ2-1; V: TRBV28; D: .; size: .
DNA: TGCGCCAGCAGCCCAGGGGATACGCAGTATTTT; CDR3: CASSPGDTQYF; J: TRBJ2-3; V: TRBV5-1; D: .; size: .
DNA: TGTGCCAGCAGTGACTCAACCAACTGGGGGGTAGATACGCAGTATTTT; CDR3: CASSDSTNWGVDTQYF; J: TRBJ2-3; V: TRBV6-4; D: .; size: .
DNA: TGTGCCATCAGAGGACAGGGAACCGGAAAACTGTTTTTT; CDR3: CAIRGQGTGKLFF; J: TRBJ1-4; V: TRBV10-3; D: TRBD1; size: .
DNA: TGTGCCAGCAGCCAAGATCTTAGACTAGGATACGAGCAGTACTTC; CDR3: CASSQDLRLGYEQYF; J: TRBJ2-7; V: TRBV4-2; D: .; size: .
DNA: TGCGCCAGCAGCTTGGCCGGCGGGGGACTAAACACCGGGGAGCTGTTTTTT; CDR3: CASSLAGGGLNTGELFF; J: TRBJ2-2; V: TRBV5-1; D: TRBD2; size: .
DNA: TGCAGGGGGACAGCAAACACTGAAGCTTTCTTT; CDR3: CRGTANTEAFF; J: TRBJ1-1; V: TRBV20-1; D: TRBD1; size: .
DNA: TGTGCCAGCAGGGACAGGGACTATGGCTACACCTTC; CDR3: CASRDRDYGYTF; J: TRBJ1-2; V: TRBV2; D: TRBD1; size: .
DNA: TGTGCCAGCAGCTCACCGGGACAGGGGTTTGAGACCCAGTACTTC; CDR3: CASSSPGQGFETQYF; J: TRBJ2-5; V: TRBV11-1; D: TRBD1; size: .
DNA: TGTGCCAGCAGCTTAAGGACAGGGGGACTCACAACAAGCTCCTACGAGCAGTACTTC; CDR3: CASSLRTGGLTTSSYEQYF; J: TRBJ2-7; V: TRBV7-8; D: TRBD1; size: .
DNA: TGTGCCAGCAGGTACTCCCCGACAGCCACTCCGATCTACAATGAGCAGTTCTTC; CDR3: CASRYSPTATPIYNEQFF; J: TRBJ2-1; V: TRBV2; D: .; size: .
DNA: TGTGCCATCAGTGATGCTAGCGGGGGGCCAAACATTCAGTACTTC; CDR3: CAISDASGGPNIQYF; J: TRBJ2-4; V: TRBV10-3; D: TRBD2; size: .
DNA: TGTGCCAGCAGACTGACAGGGGGAGGCACCGGGGAGCTGTTTTTT; CDR3: CASRLTGGGTGELFF; J: TRBJ2-2; V: TRBV28; D: TRBD1; size: few
DNA: TGTGCCAGCAGTTTGGACAGCTACAATGAGCAGTTCTTC; CDR3: CASSLDSYNEQFF; J: TRBJ2-1; V: TRBV27; D: .; size: .
DNA: TGTGCCAGCTCAAGGACAAGCACAACCTACGAGCAGTACTTC; CDR3: CASSRTSTTYEQYF; J: TRBJ2-7; V: TRBV18; D: .; size: .
DNA: TGTGCCATCAGTGAACCTAACAGGGGGAGCACAGATACGCAGTATTTT; CDR3: CAISEPNRGSTDTQYF; J: TRBJ2-3; V: TRBV10-3; D: TRBD1; size: .
DNA: TGTGCCAGCAGTTCAAGCGGACTAGCGGGAAGCACAGATACGCAGTATTTT; CDR3: CASSSSGLAGSTDTQYF; J: TRBJ2-3; V: TRBV28; D: TRBD2; size: .
DNA: TGTGCCAGCAGCCCCCACTCTGTTCCCCAGCATTTT; CDR3: CASSPHSVPQHF; J: TRBJ1-5; V: TRBV7-3; D: .; size: few
DNA: TGTGCCAGCAGTAAAAGACTAGCGGGGGACCCGAGCTCCTACAATGAGCAGTTCTTC; CDR3: CASSKRLAGDPSSYNEQFF; J: TRBJ2-1; V: TRBV28; D: TRBD2; size: .
DNA: TGTGCCAGCAGTAGGGACAGGAAATACTACAATGAGCAGTTCTTC; CDR3: CASSRDRKYYNEQFF; J: TRBJ2-1; V: TRBV6-5; D: TRBD1; size: .
DNA: TGCGCCAGCAGCCAAGATTCGGGGAACACAGATACGCAGTATTTT; CDR3: CASSQDSGNTDTQYF; J: TRBJ2-3; V: TRBV4-1; D: .; size: .
DNA: TGTGCCAGCAGCTTAGCGTCGGCTTACACGGCGGGGGGCCGCACAGATACGCAGTATTTT; CDR3: CASSLASAYTAGGRTDTQYF; J: TRBJ2-3; V: TRBV7-6; D: TRBD2; size: .
DNA: TGTGCCAGTAGTAACCGGGCAGATACGCAGTATTTT; CDR3: CASSNRADTQYF; J: TRBJ2-3; V: TRBV19; D: .; size: .
DNA: TGCGCCAGCAGCTCAAGGGCGACAGGCGTGAACACTGAAGCTTTCTTT; CDR3: CASSSRATGVNTEAFF; J: TRBJ1-1; V: TRBV23-1; D: .; size: .
DNA: TGTGCCAGCAGCTTAACTATTCAGGGGGCAGGGGAGCAGTACTTC; CDR3: CASSLTIQGAGEQYF; J: TRBJ2-7; V: TRBV7-8; D: TRBD1; size: .
DNA: TGTGCCAGCAGCCTAAACTCCCCAGGGGGCATCGCTGAAGCTTTCTTT; CDR3: CASSLNSPGGIAEAFF; J: TRBJ1-1; V: TRBV14; D: TRBD1; size: .
DNA: TGTGCCAGCAGTTTTCAACAGGGGCTTGGCTACACCTTC; CDR3: CASSFQQGLGYTF; J: TRBJ1-2; V: TRBV28; D: TRBD1; size: .
DNA: TGCGCCAGCAGCTTAGCGGGGGCCGCCTACAATGAGCAGTTCTTC; CDR3: CASSLAGAAYNEQFF; J: TRBJ2-1; V: TRBV5-1; D: TRBD2; size: .
DNA: TGTGCCAGCAGTGAAAGGGGTCAGGTAACAGAGACCCAGTACTTC; CDR3: CASSERGQVTETQYF; J: TRBJ2-5; V: TRBV2; D: .; size: .
DNA: TGTGCCAGCAGTTATACAGGGTTAAGCTCTGGAAACACCATATATTTT; CDR3: CASSYTGLSSGNTIYF; J: TRBJ1-3; V: TRBV13; D: .; size: once
DNA: TGTGCCAGCAGAGAGGACAGGCCCGTGAACACTGAAGCTTTCTTT; CDR3: CASREDRPVNTEAFF; J: TRBJ1-1; V: TRBV2; D: TRBD1; size: .
DNA: TGTGCCAGCAGTTACCGACTCGGGGACTATGGCTACACCTTC; CDR3: CASSYRLGDYGYTF; J: TRBJ1-2; V: TRBV6-5; D: .; size: few
DNA: TGTGCCAGCAGCTTAGATAGGGCAGGGGGATGGCCCCAGCATTTT; CDR3: CASSLDRAGGWPQHF; J: TRBJ1-5; V: TRBV7-2; D: TRBD1; size: .
DNA: TGTGCCAGCAGCCGCAACCGGGACAGGGGGCTTGGAGAGCAGTACTTC; CDR3: CASSRNRDRGLGEQYF; J: TRBJ2-7; V: TRBV7-2; D: TRBD1; size: .
DNA: TGTGCCACCAGCAGGGGATTCGGGACAGGGAGTGGAGCTTTCTTT; CDR3: CATSRGFGTGSGAFF; J: TRBJ1-1; V: TRBV15; D: TRBD1; size: .